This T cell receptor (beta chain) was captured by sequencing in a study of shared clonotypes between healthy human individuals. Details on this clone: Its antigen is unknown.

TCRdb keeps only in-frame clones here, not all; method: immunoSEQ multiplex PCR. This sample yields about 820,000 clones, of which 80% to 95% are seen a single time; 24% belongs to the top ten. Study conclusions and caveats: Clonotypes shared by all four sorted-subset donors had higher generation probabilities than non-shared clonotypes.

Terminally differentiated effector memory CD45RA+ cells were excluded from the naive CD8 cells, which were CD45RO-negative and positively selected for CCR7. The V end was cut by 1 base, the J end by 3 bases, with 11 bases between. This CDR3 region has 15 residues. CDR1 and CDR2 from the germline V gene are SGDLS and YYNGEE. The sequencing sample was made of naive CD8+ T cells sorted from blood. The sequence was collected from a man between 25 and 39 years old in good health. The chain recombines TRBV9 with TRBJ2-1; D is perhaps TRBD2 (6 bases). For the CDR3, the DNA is TGTGCCAGCAGCGTATTAATAGCGGACTACAATGAGCAGTTCTTC. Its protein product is CASSVLIADYNEQFF.